This TCR beta chain was observed in a study of T cells after yellow fever vaccination. This clonotype turned up a few times. The antigen is unknown. TCRdb re-called the 5' RACE reads through MiXCR, storing one row per CDR3 protein. Here the sample spans under 600,000 distinct CDR3 sequences, 13% being singletons. Study-level points and caveats: The secondary response showed a weaker magnitude and a faster peak, day 5 versus 15.

The CDR3 length is 13 residues. V dropped 3 bases and J dropped 10; count of bases not matched to a gene: 5. The V gene's germline CDR1 is MDHEN and CDR2 SYDVKM. The rearrangement links TRBV28 to TRBJ2-1, with TRBD1 matching over 8 bases. This receptor was obtained from a man aged 30 to 45 who received the YFV17D yellow fever vaccine. Specimen: PBMCs, collected on the day of the yellow fever booster vaccination. In DNA form, the CDR3 reads TGTGCCAGCAGTTTCAGGGACAGGAGAGAGCAGTTCTTC. This codes for CASSFRDRREQFF.